Shown below are 30 T cell receptor beta chains from a single sample sequenced in a study of post-analysis software for immune sequencing data. Study findings and constraints: With TRBV5-6, TRBV5-1 and TRBV20-1 included, about five TRBV segments were more frequent in patients than in controls.

Their target antigens are unknown. Unique molecular identifiers were present in the TCR beta cDNA libraries. One entry per CDR3 protein, called by TCRdb with MiXCR from the PCR reads. In the table there are hundreds of thousands of distinct CDR3 sequences, less than 40% of which are singletons. Sequencing was carried out using blood. All receptors derive from a girl aged 10-17 years with multiple sclerosis.

This clonotype was counted between two and nine times. The chain carries TRBV29-1 and TRBJ2-3; 14 bases are a match to TRBD2. The CDR3 sequence is 16 residues long. V lost 6 bases and J lost 1; bases outside the gene matches: 6. Germline V lookup: CDR1 SQVTM, CDR2 ANQGSEA. CDR3 region: CSVSGTSGGGTDTQYF. Written as DNA, the CDR3 is TGCAGCGTCTCCGGGACTAGCGGGGGAGGCACAGATACGCAGTATTTT.

This clonotype was observed many times. V gene TRBV5-1 combines with J gene TRBJ2-1; D remains ambiguous. Germline V CDR1 and CDR2: SGHRS, YFSETQ. CDR3 length: 16 residues. Trimming removed 4 bases at V and 4 bases at J, with 18 bases between. The CDR3 DNA follows: TGCGCCAGCAGCCTAGACCCGGACCCATCATACAATGAGCAGTTCTTC. Residues: CASSLDPDPSYNEQFF.

In the case of this clonotype: One end of the junction does not line up with germline, which may come from a read error. This chain links TRBV7-8 with TRBJ2-1; either TRBD1 or TRBD2 may supply D (6 bases each). Germline V gene lookup returns CDR1 SGHVS and CDR2 FQNEAQ. The CDR3 length is 15 residues. DNA for the CDR3: TGTGCCAGCAGCTTAGAGCCCGGGGGCTACAATAAGCAGTTCTTC. Encoded protein: CASSLEPGGYNKQFF.

Only one count was recorded for this clonotype. The chain employs TRBV20-1 and TRBJ2-4; no firm D call. Trimming removed 6 bases from V and 13 bases from J, with 25 bases in between. The CDR3 runs to 14 residues. CDR1 and CDR2 from the germline V gene are DFQATT and SNEGSKA (reference sequence). This CDR3 is CSARHGRNSYKQYF. DNA of the CDR3: TGCAGTGCCCGTCACGGTCGGAACTCCTACAAGCAGTACTTC.

This clonotype is termed medium-sized. V gene TRBV11-2 combines with J gene TRBJ1-2, with D possibly being TRBD1 (6 bases). This CDR3 comprises 15 residues. Germline values: CDR1 SGHAT, CDR2 FQNNGV. V lost 5 bases, J lost 5 bases, and 18 bases lay in between. In DNA, the CDR3 is TGTGCCAGCAGCCGTGGGGACCCGGGGGCTTATGGCTACACCTTC. Translation gives CASSRGDPGAYGYTF.

This clonotype turned up a few times. This sequence joins TRBV7-6 and TRBJ2-3; 9 nucleotides line up with TRBD1. The germline V gene encodes CDR1 SGHVS and CDR2 FNYEAQ. The CDR3 has 15 residues. V was pared by 5 bases and J by 4 bases, with 7 bases of the junction left unmatched. Written as DNA, the CDR3 is TGTGCCAGCAGCCGAGGGACAGGGAAAGCAGATACGCAGTATTTT. It is translated as CASSRGTGKADTQYF.

The rearrangement joins TRBV19 to TRBJ2-5; 9 bases are shared with TRBD1. V lost 4 bases, J lost 5 bases, and 5 bases stayed unmatched. CDR1 and CDR2 (germline): LNHDA, SQIVND (reference sequence). CDR3 size: 14 residues. CDR3 region: CASSNRDRAETQYF. The CDR3, as DNA: TGTGCCAGTAGTAACAGGGACAGGGCGGAGACCCAGTACTTC.

In this sample, this clonotype turned up many times. The rearrangement uses TRBV12-3 or TRBV12-4 and TRBJ2-1; D gene uncertain. V gave up 0 bases and J gave up 4 bases, with 7 bases separating them. The CDR3 is 14 residues long. The CDR3 sequence: CASSLAGVYNEQFF. The DNA of the CDR3 is TGTGCCAGCAGTTTAGCTGGTGTGTACAATGAGCAGTTCTTC.

The sample holds a few counts of this clonotype. The rearrangement joins TRBV29-1 to TRBJ2-5; 9 bases map to TRBD1. The length of the CDR3 is 13 residues. V dropped 6 bases and J dropped 2; count of bases not matched to a gene: 4. Germline CDR1 reads SQVTM; CDR2 reads ANQGSEA. CDR3 sequence reads: CSVQTGGQETQYF. As DNA, the CDR3 is TGCAGCGTCCAGACAGGGGGGCAAGAGACCCAGTACTTC.

V usage is TRBV12-3 or TRBV12-4 and J usage is TRBJ1-5; TRBD1 might be the D (6 bases). The V end lost 6 bases, the J end lost 3 bases, and 18 bases lay between the germline ends. This CDR3 region has 16 residues. This CDR3 reads CASRERNRDNNQPQHF. CDR3 sequence (DNA): TGTGCCAGCAGGGAGAGAAACCGGGACAACAATCAGCCCCAGCATTTT.

The V gene is TRBV27, the J gene TRBJ1-1; no clear D gene. V lost 2 bases to trimming and J lost 4 bases, with 8 bases between them. Germline CDR1 reads MNHEY; CDR2 reads SMNVEV (reference sequence). There are 13 residues in the CDR3. The CDR3 nucleotides are TGTGCCAGCAGTTTAGAACCCTTCACTGAAGCTTTCTTT. Its translation is CASSLEPFTEAFF.

The chain couples TRBV29-1 to TRBJ2-7; TRBD1 matches at 10 bases. This CDR3 spans 14 amino acids. V shed 5 bases, J shed 6 bases, and the junction held 10 bases outside the gene matches. From germline, CDR1 is SQVTM and CDR2 ANQGSEA. The CDR3 DNA reads as TGCAGCGTTTTGATGGGACAGGGGAAAGGCGAGCAGTACTTC. It translates to CSVLMGQGKGEQYF.

This chain uses TRBV20-1 with TRBJ2-3, with D possibly matching TRBD1 (6 bases). Trimming took off 1 base at V and 5 bases at J, with 16 bases between the two ends. The germline CDR1 and CDR2 sequences are DFQATT and SNEGSKA (reference sequence). The CDR3 spans 15 residues. The CDR3 sequence: CSARVGDTGLDTQYF. CDR3 sequence (DNA): TGCAGTGCTAGAGTCGGGGACACCGGCCTAGATACGCAGTATTTT.

The table lists this clonotype with many counts. The CDR3: CASSLVPYEQYF. CDR3 in DNA: TGTGCCAGCAGCTTAGTCCCCTACGAGCAGTACTTC. The J gene is TRBJ2-7, the V gene TRBV7-6; D uncertain. This CDR3 contains 12 residues. Per the germline V gene, CDR1 is SGHVS and CDR2 is FNYEAQ. V lost 1 base to trimming and J lost 2 bases, with 3 bases between them.

This clonotype occurred a few times. The rearrangement links TRBV3-1 to TRBJ2-1, with TRBD1 as a possible D gene (6 bases). CDR3 length: 13 residues. Germline CDR1 reads LGHDT; CDR2 reads YNNKEL (reference sequence). The germline V and J ends were trimmed by 3 bases and 12 bases, with 15 bases remaining between them. The CDR3 sequence is CASSQTERGRQFF. DNA for the CDR3: TGTGCCAGCAGCCAGACCGAAAGGGGGAGGCAGTTCTTC.

The sample holds a few counts of this clonotype. V usage is TRBV20-1 and J usage is TRBJ1-2; no reliable D call. The germline V gene has CDR1 DFQATT and CDR2 SNEGSKA (reference sequence). The CDR3 sequence is 12 residues long. The CDR3 loop is CRAGTLSYGYTF. The CDR3, as DNA: TGCAGGGCAGGTACTCTAAGCTATGGCTACACCTTC.

This sequence joins TRBV7-2 and TRBJ1-2; D ambiguous. Trimming stripped 4 bases from V and 4 bases from J, with 13 bases between. This CDR3 region has 14 residues. Germline V CDR1 and CDR2: SGHTA, FQGNSA. CDR3 loop: CASSSGRSGYGYTF. CDR3 in DNA: TGTGCCAGCAGCTCCGGGAGAAGTGGCTATGGCTACACCTTC. Complete variable domain (other parts from reference TRBV7-2 and TRBJ1-2): GAGVSQSPSNKVTEKGKDVELRCDPISGHTALYWYRQSLGQGLEFLIYFQGNSAPDKSGLPSDRFSAERTGGSVSTLTIQRTQQEDSAVYLCASSSGRSGYGYTFGSGTRLTVV.

This clonotype was detected a few times. V is TRBV29-1 and J is TRBJ2-7; 7 bases map to TRBD1. Germline V gives CDR1 SQVTM, CDR2 ANQGSEA. The CDR3 consists of 12 residues. The V and J ends lost 4 bases and 4 bases, in that order; junction bases with no gene match: 4. CDR3 amino acids: CSVGRDSYEQYF. As DNA, the CDR3 is TGCAGCGTTGGCCGGGACAGTTACGAGCAGTACTTC.

This clonotype was recorded a few times. The rearrangement uses TRBV7-3 and TRBJ1-1; the match to TRBD1 covers 7 bases. This CDR3 comprises 12 residues. Per germline, CDR1 SGHTA and CDR2 FQGTGA. The V gene end was trimmed by 5 bases and the J gene end by 9 bases; junction bases not matched to a gene: 6. The CDR3 bases are TGTGCCAGCAGCCCCGGGGGACAGAAAGCTTTCTTT. As protein: CASSPGGQKAFF.

The table lists this clonotype with a few counts. This chain links TRBV5-6 with TRBJ2-1; D unresolved. Germline-derived CDR1 and CDR2 are SGHDT and YYEEEE. This CDR3 comprises 13 residues. V was pared by 9 bases and J by 8 bases, with 18 bases between. CDR3 protein: CANRLRTTYEQFF. CDR3 coding DNA: TGTGCCAACAGATTAAGAACTACATATGAGCAGTTCTTC.

This clonotype was recorded a few times. The rearrangement uses TRBV12-3 or TRBV12-4 and TRBJ2-2, with TRBD2 matching over 8 bases. V shed 10 bases and J 9 bases; nucleotides not matched to a gene: 7. The CDR3 runs 12 residues. CDR3 protein: CATTGGGRELFF. The DNA for the CDR3 is TGTGCCACCACCGGGGGGGGTAGGGAGCTGTTTTTT.

The sample holds a few counts of this clonotype. This chain joins TRBV29-1 and TRBJ1-2; D is perhaps TRBD1 (6 bases). This CDR3 has 14 residues. Germline V gene sequence: CDR1 SQVTM, CDR2 ANQGSEA. Trimming cost V 5 bases and J 6 bases, with 19 bases left between them. This chain's CDR3 is CSVSQVAGADGYTF. The DNA for the CDR3 is TGCAGCGTTTCCCAGGTTGCGGGGGCGGATGGCTACACCTTC.

This chain joins TRBV10-3 and TRBJ1-5, with 8 bases matching TRBD1. Germline CDR1 and CDR2: ENHRY and SYGVKD. This CDR3 spans 17 amino acids. The trim removed 2 bases at V and 2 bases at J, leaving 8 bases unmatched. The DNA of the CDR3 is TGTGCCATCAGTGAGCCACCCGGGACAGGAGGCAATCAGCCCCAGCATTTT. It encodes CAISEPPGTGGNQPQHF.

The sample holds a few counts of this clonotype. The V call is TRBV20-1, the J call TRBJ2-5; a weak D match, TRBD2 (7 bases). Trimming removed 3 bases from V and 5 bases from J, with 19 bases in between. The CDR3 runs to 15 residues. Germline CDR1 and CDR2: DFQATT and SNEGSKA (reference sequence). The CDR3 protein is CSASDSSRGGETQYF. CDR3 sequence (DNA): TGCAGTGCTAGTGACAGCTCTAGGGGGGGCGAGACCCAGTACTTC.

The V gene is TRBV7-9, the J gene TRBJ1-1; unclear D gene. The CDR3 runs 13 residues. Trimming removed 5 bases from V and 3 bases from J, with 10 bases in between. CDR1 and CDR2 from the germline V gene are SEHNR and FQNEAQ (reference sequence). CDR3: CASSPPTYTEAFF. CDR3 nucleotide sequence: TGTGCCAGCAGCCCTCCCACCTACACTGAAGCTTTCTTT.

The DNA of the CDR3 is TGTGCCAGCAGTGGACTAGCGGGGAACAATGAGCAGTTCTTC. Its translation is CASSGLAGNNEQFF. This chain uses TRBV12-3 or TRBV12-4 with TRBJ2-1; 12 bases are shared with TRBD2. Germline trimming cut 5 bases from V and 5 bases from J; bases unmatched to any gene: 1. The CDR3 consists of 14 residues.

Only a few counts were recorded for this clonotype. V gene TRBV12-3 or TRBV12-4 combines with J gene TRBJ2-7, with D possibly matching TRBD1 (6 bases). The V and J ends lost 11 bases and 0 bases respectively, with 14 bases between them. The CDR3 runs to 13 residues. The CDR3 sequence: CASTGRSSYEQYF. The CDR3 DNA sequence: TGTGCCTCAACAGGGAGAAGCTCCTACGAGCAGTACTTC.

On this clonotype itself: With a much larger clone just one base away, this may be a read error. The chain is built from TRBV9 and TRBJ2-7; D perhaps matches TRBD1 (6 bases). The CDR3 totals 13 residues. Per the germline V gene, CDR1 is SGDLS and CDR2 is YYNGEE. CDR3 in DNA: TGTGCCGGCAGCGTAGGGGGAGCTTCCGAGCAGTACTTC. This codes for CAGSVGGASEQYF.

This clonotype was recorded at least ten times. This chain joins TRBV7-3 and TRBJ2-3; TRBD2 agrees at 7 bases. V shed 2 bases and J 4 bases; nucleotides not matched to a gene: 0. Germline CDR1 and CDR2: SGHTA and FQGTGA. There are 13 residues in the CDR3. The CDR3 region is CASSLGLADTQYF. The CDR3 region has the DNA TGTGCCAGCAGCTTAGGACTAGCAGATACGCAGTATTTT.

V usage is TRBV4-3 and J usage is TRBJ2-3; perhaps TRBD2 as D (6 bases). Trimming removed 2 bases from V and 2 bases from J, with 11 bases in between. The CDR3 is made up of 15 amino acids. Germline loops: CDR1 LGHNA, CDR2 YSLEER. The CDR3 loop is CASSQRRGITDTQYF. CDR3 nucleotides: TGCGCCAGCAGCCAAAGGAGGGGTATCACAGATACGCAGTATTTT.